The 18 T cell receptor beta chains below all came from one sample that was sequenced in a study of blood T cell repertoires in COVID-19. Data came from immunoSEQ multiplex PCR; TCRdb stores just in-frame clones and leaves some out. This table has 95,000 to 150,000 clones, about four fifths appearing once. Sequenced sample: peripheral blood. These receptors all stem from a man aged 40-49 years with active or convalescent COVID-19.

This chain joins TRBV5-1 and TRBJ2-3, with D perhaps matching TRBD1 (6 bases). V dropped 0 bases and J dropped 4 bases, with 9 bases sitting between them. The CDR3 extends over 14 amino acids. Per the germline V gene, CDR1 is SGHRS and CDR2 is YFSETQ. In DNA form, the CDR3 reads TGCGCCAGCAGCTTGGGGGGGCATTCAGATACGCAGTATTTT. It is translated as CASSLGGHSDTQYF.

This clone was picked up one time. This CDR3 is CASSTALTGPLHF. The DNA of the CDR3 is TGTGCCAGCAGTACCGCCCTGACCGGGCCCCTCCACTTT. The chain combines TRBV12-3 or TRBV12-4 with TRBJ1-6, with D uncertain. The CDR3 sequence is 13 residues long. The germline V and J ends were trimmed by 5 bases and 13 bases, with 15 bases remaining between them.

The chain recombines TRBV7-8 with TRBJ1-1; no reliable D call. Per the germline V gene, CDR1 is SGHVS and CDR2 is FQNEAQ. The CDR3 runs 13 residues. Deletions cut 2 bases from V and 7 bases from J, with 11 bases between. CDR3 nucleotide sequence: TGTGCCAGCAGCTTAAAGGCGGGGATTGAAGCTTTCTTT. It encodes CASSLKAGIEAFF.

The rearrangement joins TRBV21-1 to TRBJ2-1; TRBD1, the table's D call, was not compared with the DNA. TRBV21-1 is shown as a pseudogene. This CDR3 is 16 amino acids long. CDR3 DNA: TGTGCCAGCAGCAACCTCAGGGGGGCCCCCTACAATGAGCAGTTCTTC. This translates into CASSNLRGAPYNEQFF.

This clone was recorded only once. A junction boundary mismatches the germline segment, possibly from a read error. The V call is TRBV27, the J call TRBJ1-1, with D hard to call. There are 13 residues in the CDR3. CDR1 and CDR2 (germline): MNHEY, SMNVEV (reference sequence). DNA for the CDR3: TGTGCCAGCAGTCCCTTTTTGGGCACTGAAGCTTTTTTT. Residues: CASSPFLGTEAFF.

The chain joins TRBV3-1 (or the pseudogene TRBV3-2) to TRBJ1-6; D call uncertain. Looked up from germline, CDR1 is LGHDT and CDR2 is YNNKEL (reference sequence). V dropped 2 bases and J dropped 7 bases, with 6 bases sitting between them. The CDR3 is made up of 13 amino acids. Here the CDR3 reads CASSQPVNSPLHF. CDR3 bases: TGTGCCAGCAGCCAACCAGTGAATTCACCCCTCCACTTT.

This chain joins TRBV11-2 and TRBJ2-7, with D maybe TRBD2 (6 bases). V was trimmed by 1 base and J by 7 bases, leaving 11 bases between them. Germline values: CDR1 SGHAT, CDR2 FQNNGV. The CDR3 is 13 residues long. The CDR3, as DNA: TGTGCCAGCAGCTTAGCTGGAGGGCGAGAGCAGTACTTC. Translated, it gives CASSLAGGREQYF.

The chain joins TRBV5-4 to TRBJ2-1; 9 bases map to TRBD2. The CDR3 has 17 amino acids. CDR1 and CDR2 from the germline V gene are SGHNT and YYREEE (reference sequence). Trimming removed 3 bases from V and 5 bases from J; junction bases left unmatched: 12. Here the CDR3 reads CASSYEVNSGGNNEQFF. The CDR3 DNA is TGTGCCAGCAGCTATGAGGTTAATAGCGGGGGCAACAATGAGCAGTTCTTC. Full variable domain (missing parts from reference TRBV5-4 and TRBJ2-1): ETGVTQSPTHLIKTRGQQVTLRCSSQSGHNTVSWYQQALGQGPQFIFQYYREEENGRGNFPPRFSGLQFPNYSSELNVNALELDDSALYLCASSYEVNSGGNNEQFFGPGTRLTVL.

This clone has ten or more counts. This sequence joins TRBV5-4 and TRBJ1-1; perhaps TRBD1 as D (6 bases). V was shortened by 5 bases and J by 5 bases, with 19 bases between the two germline ends. The CDR3 is 15 amino acids. Germline values: CDR1 SGHNT, CDR2 YYREEE (reference sequence). Written as DNA, the CDR3 is TGTGCCAGCAGATCAGTAGTACAGGGAAATACTGAAGCTTTCTTT. Translated: CASRSVVQGNTEAFF.

The chain carries TRBV30 and TRBJ2-1; 12 nucleotides agree with TRBD2. Germline-derived CDR1 and CDR2 are GTSNPN and SVGIG (reference sequence). V lost 0 bases to trimming and J lost 8 bases; unmatched junction nucleotides: 8. This CDR3 has 16 residues. In DNA, the CDR3 is TGTGCCTGGAGTGTAGCTAGCGGGGGGGCCGTCGATGAGCAGTTCTTC. It encodes CAWSVASGGAVDEQFF.

The chain recombines TRBV6-2 or TRBV6-3 with TRBJ1-5, with no clear D. V gave up 2 bases and J gave up 0 bases, with 5 bases separating them. Looked up from germline, CDR1 is MNHEY and CDR2 is SVGEGT. The CDR3 is made up of 14 amino acids. The CDR3 DNA reads as TGTGCCAGCAGTTACATGAGTAGCAATCAGCCCCAGCATTTT. This translates into CASSYMSSNQPQHF.

This clone was seen a handful of times. The rearrangement links TRBV24-1 to TRBJ1-5; unclear D gene. Germline CDR1 and CDR2: KGHDR and SFDVKD. The CDR3 is made up of 13 amino acids. Trimming pared 4 bases from V and 4 bases from J, leaving 7 bases between. Here the CDR3 DNA reads TGTGCCACCAGTGACCGTAGTAATCAGCCCCAGCATTTT. Translated, it gives CATSDRSNQPQHF.

The chain links TRBV28 to TRBJ2-7; 10 bases match TRBD1. V lost 6 bases and J lost 6; bases outside the gene matches: 11. CDR1 and CDR2 (germline): MDHEN, SYDVKM. This CDR3 contains 15 residues. The CDR3 protein is CASRGALTGGSEQYF. CDR3 DNA sequence: TGTGCCAGCAGAGGAGCTCTGACAGGGGGCAGCGAGCAGTACTTC.

V and J are TRBV18 and TRBJ1-1; tentative D call: TRBD1 (5 bases). The length of the CDR3 is 13 residues. Germline-derived CDR1 and CDR2 are KGHSH and LQKENI. The V end was cut by 2 bases, the J end by 1 base, with 5 bases between. CDR3 nucleotide sequence: TGTGCCAGCTCACCAGGGGCGAACACTGAAGCTTTCTTT. Its protein product is CASSPGANTEAFF.

The rearrangement uses TRBV28 and TRBJ1-5; D is unclear. The CDR3 length is 12 residues. The germline V gene has CDR1 MDHEN and CDR2 SYDVKM. Between the trimmed V and J ends, which lost 6 bases and 4 bases, there was a span of 7 bases. Here the CDR3 reads CASRDGNQPQHF. As DNA, the CDR3 is TGTGCCAGCAGAGACGGGAATCAGCCCCAGCATTTT.

CDR3 amino acids: CAWGPFGDEGRTEAFF. For the CDR3, the DNA is TGTGCCTGGGGCCCCTTCGGAGATGAGGGTCGGACTGAAGCTTTCTTT. The chain is built from TRBV30 and TRBJ1-1; no reliable D call. The V end lost 5 bases, the J end lost 5 bases, and 24 bases lay between the germline ends. CDR1 is GTSNPN and CDR2 is SVGIG in the germline V gene (reference sequence). This CDR3 contains 16 residues.

V and J are TRBV3-1 (or the pseudogene TRBV3-2) and TRBJ1-2; the match to TRBD1 covers 8 bases. The CDR3 length is 12 residues. V shed 4 bases, J shed 7 bases, and the junction held 2 bases outside the gene matches. Germline-derived CDR1 and CDR2 are LGHDT and YNNKEL (reference sequence). The CDR3: CASSLTGGGYTF. The CDR3 region has the DNA TGTGCCAGCAGCCTTACAGGGGGTGGCTACACCTTC.

The chain links TRBV7-9 to TRBJ1-4, with 7 bases that match TRBD1. CDR1 is SEHNR and CDR2 is FQNEAQ in the germline V gene (reference sequence). The junction had 5 bases not matched to a gene; V was cut back by 4 bases and J by 3 bases. The CDR3 is 15 amino acids. The CDR3 sequence: CASSSGDRSNEKLFF. The CDR3 DNA is TGTGCCAGCAGCTCGGGGGACAGATCTAATGAAAAACTGTTTTTT.